Shown below are 32 T cell receptor beta chains from a single sample sequenced in a study of T cell repertoires in cytomegalovirus infection. TCRdb re-called the reads with MiXCR, one entry per CDR3 protein. Of about 460,000 distinct CDR3 sequences in the sample, around 11% are singletons; the top ten hold roughly 10%. Sequencing used PBMCs. The receptors originated from a human donor in good health (CMV status not recorded). Some clones in this sample may be carry-over from other donors' samples.

V usage is TRBV28 and J usage is TRBJ2-7; 11 bases are shared with TRBD2. Per the germline V gene, CDR1 is MDHEN and CDR2 is SYDVKM. J was trimmed by 5 bases and V by 1 base; bases with no gene match: 10. The CDR3 covers 17 residues. The chain's CDR3 is CASSLLEIAGGQDEQYF. The CDR3 nucleotides are TGTGCCAGCAGTTTATTGGAGATAGCGGGAGGGCAGGACGAGCAGTACTTC.

This clonotype was seen repeatedly, ten times or more. V is TRBV24-1 and J is TRBJ2-5; D may be TRBD1 (6 bases). Trimming removed 5 bases from V and 1 base from J, with 13 bases in between. CDR1 and CDR2 (germline): KGHDR, SFDVKD. This CDR3 is 15 amino acids long. The CDR3 sequence: CATSAGQRFQETQYF. CDR3 coding DNA: TGTGCCACCAGTGCGGGACAACGTTTCCAAGAGACCCAGTACTTC.

This clonotype was recorded at least ten times. This rearrangement joins TRBV2 to TRBJ2-7; D is possibly TRBD2 (5 bases). Germline V gene data show CDR1 as SNHLY and CDR2 as FYNNEI. V dropped 3 bases and J dropped 0 bases, with 12 bases sitting between them. This CDR3 region has 15 residues. The CDR3 sequence: CASSEGATSSYEQYF. CDR3 DNA sequence: TGTGCCAGCAGTGAGGGAGCTACTAGCTCCTACGAGCAGTACTTC. The full variable domain, rest sourced from reference TRBV2 and TRBJ2-7, is EPEVTQTPSHQVTQMGQEVILRCVPISNHLYFYWYRQILGQKVEFLVSFYNNEISEKSEIFDDQFSVERPDGSNFTLKIRSTKLEDSAMYFCASSEGATSSYEQYFGPGTRLTVT.

In this sample, this clonotype turned up many times. The chain employs TRBV7-8 and TRBJ2-1; D unresolved. The CDR3 has 15 amino acids. CDR1 is SGHVS, CDR2 FQNEAQ, per germline. Trimming took 2 bases from V and 8 from J, leaving 16 bases between them. In nucleotides, the CDR3 is TGTGCCAGCAGCTTACGGACCCTATGGGTGGATGAGCAGTTCTTC. As protein: CASSLRTLWVDEQFF.

This clonotype was seen many times. Germline is not matched at one junction end, which may reflect a read error. This chain links TRBV12-3 or TRBV12-4 with TRBJ2-1; 7 bases are a match to TRBD1. This CDR3 is built from 12 residues. The DNA of the CDR3 is TGCGCCAGCAGCCGACAGGGCAATGAGCAGTTCTTC. Protein product: CASSRQGNEQFF.

The chain recombines TRBV24-1 with TRBJ2-1, with unresolved D. CDR1 is KGHDR and CDR2 is SFDVKD in the germline V gene. The CDR3 loop spans 12 amino acids. The V and J ends lost 4 bases and 6 bases respectively, with 6 bases between them. CDR3 loop: CATSEYSNEQFF. In DNA, the CDR3 is TGTGCCACCAGTGAATACTCCAATGAGCAGTTCTTC.

Concerning this clonotype itself: Since a much larger clone is just one base distant, this may be a read error. The rearrangement joins TRBV6-5 to TRBJ2-1; D perhaps matches TRBD2 (5 bases). The CDR3 consists of 16 residues. Between the trimmed V and J ends, which lost 8 bases and 0 bases, there was a span of 17 bases. Germline-derived CDR1 and CDR2 are MNHEY and SVGAGI. Here the CDR3 reads CASQKGAWISYNEQFF. The CDR3 coding sequence is TGTGCCAGCCAAAAGGGAGCGTGGATCTCCTACAATGAGCAGTTCTTC.

This clonotype was found a few times. The chain recombines TRBV14 with TRBJ1-3, with D perhaps TRBD1 (6 bases). Germline CDR1 and CDR2: SGHDN and FVKESK. The CDR3 contains 14 residues. The V gene lost 4 bases and the J gene lost 2 bases, with 9 bases spanning the gap. The CDR3 DNA reads TGTGCCAGCAGCCCGACAGGCACTGGAAACACCATATATTTT. Its protein product is CASSPTGTGNTIYF.

This clonotype has ten or more counts. The V and J genes are TRBV7-2 and TRBJ1-2, with 8 bases matching TRBD1. The germline CDR1 and CDR2 sequences are SGHTA and FQGNSA. After removal of 2 bases from V and 4 bases from J, the junction contained 9 bases not matched to a gene. The CDR3 covers 16 residues. This CDR3 is CASSLNPQTGAYGYTF. Written as DNA, the CDR3 is TGTGCCAGCAGCTTAAACCCCCAGACAGGGGCCTATGGCTACACCTTC. The variable domain in full, completed from reference TRBV7-2 and TRBJ1-2, reads GAGVSQSPSNKVTEKGKDVELRCDPISGHTALYWYRQSLGQGLEFLIYFQGNSAPDKSGLPSDRFSAERTGGSVSTLTIQRTQQEDSAVYLCASSLNPQTGAYGYTFGSGTRLTVV.

The table lists this clonotype with a few counts. The gene calls are TRBV29-1 and TRBJ2-7; D unresolved. Germline CDR1 is SQVTM and CDR2 is ANQGSEA. The CDR3 is made up of 11 amino acids. V lost 7 bases and J 5 bases, leaving 12 bases between the germline ends. Here the CDR3 DNA reads TGCAGCGCCCGTGGAACGGACGAGCAGTACTTC. Its translation is CSARGTDEQYF.

The sample holds many counts of this clonotype. The chain combines TRBV27 with TRBJ2-3; D gene ambiguous. The CDR3 is made up of 14 amino acids. With 5 bases removed from V and 5 bases from J, the gap between germline ends came to 14 bases. CDR1 is MNHEY and CDR2 is SMNVEV in the germline V gene (reference sequence). CDR3 protein: CASSQRRRGDTQYF. The CDR3 DNA reads as TGTGCCAGCAGTCAACGCAGAAGAGGAGATACGCAGTATTTT.

This clonotype was detected many times. The gene calls are TRBV28 and TRBJ2-1; TRBD2 might be the D (7 bases). Trimming cost V 6 bases and J 2 bases, with 14 bases left between them. The CDR3 covers 15 residues. The germline gives CDR1 MDHEN, CDR2 SYDVKM. CDR3 nucleotides: TGTGCCAGCAGGGCCTCGGGGGGCACCTACAATGAGCAGTTCTTC. Translating gives CASRASGGTYNEQFF. Together with reference TRBV28 and TRBJ2-1, the CDR3 gives the full variable domain: DVKVTQSSRYLVKRTGEKVFLECVQDMDHENMFWYRQDPGLGLRLIYFSYDVKMKEKGDIPEGYSVSREKKERFSLILESASTNQTSMYLCASRASGGTYNEQFFGPGTRLTVL.

The chain recombines TRBV5-4 with TRBJ2-7; weak D call: TRBD1 (5 bases). V shed 6 bases and J shed 3 bases, with 13 bases lying between them. The CDR3 has 13 amino acids. The germline gives CDR1 SGHNT, CDR2 YYREEE (reference sequence). CDR3 loop: CASTSDRFYEQYF. CDR3 nucleotide sequence: TGTGCCAGCACGTCAGACAGATTCTACGAGCAGTACTTC.

The rearrangement uses TRBV11-2 and TRBJ2-5; D ambiguous. Germline V gene lookup returns CDR1 SGHAT and CDR2 FQNNGV. The CDR3 has 15 residues. V was trimmed by 5 bases and J by 5 bases, leaving 18 bases between them. The CDR3 sequence is CASSTWVGFQETQYF. CDR3 bases: TGTGCCAGCAGCACCTGGGTGGGGTTTCAGGAGACCCAGTACTTC.

This clonotype occurred many times. This sequence joins TRBV7-3 and TRBJ2-5; no clear D. The germline V and J ends were trimmed by 3 bases and 3 bases, with 8 bases remaining between them. Germline loops: CDR1 SGHTA, CDR2 FQGTGA. CDR3 length equals 13 residues. CDR3 protein: CASSFGEKETQYF. The CDR3, as DNA: TGTGCCAGCAGCTTTGGCGAAAAAGAGACCCAGTACTTC.

The sample holds many counts of this clonotype. This chain connects TRBV7-9 to TRBJ2-1; D may be TRBD1 or TRBD2 (5 bases each). CDR1 is SEHNR and CDR2 is FQNEAQ in the germline V gene (reference sequence). The CDR3 is made up of 12 amino acids. V lost 2 bases and J lost 9, with 8 bases in between. The CDR3 is CASSLRDPEQFF. The CDR3, as DNA: TGTGCCAGCAGCTTAAGGGACCCTGAGCAGTTCTTC. Drawing the rest from reference TRBV7-9 and TRBJ2-1, the complete variable domain is DTGVSQNPRHKITKRGQNVTFRCDPISEHNRLYWYRQTLGQGPEFLTYFQNEAQLEKSRLLSDRFSAERPKGSFSTLEIQRTEQGDSAMYLCASSLRDPEQFFGPGTRLTVL.

This clonotype was observed many times. The V and J genes are TRBV7-8 and TRBJ1-6; D possibly corresponds to TRBD1 (5 bases). V lost 4 bases and J lost 5, with 12 bases in between. CDR3 length equals 15 residues. Germline V gene lookup returns CDR1 SGHVS and CDR2 FQNEAQ. CDR3 sequence (DNA): TGTGCCAGCAGCTCCCGGAGACAGCATAATTCACCCCTCCACTTT. This codes for CASSSRRQHNSPLHF.

This clonotype occurred many times. The chain joins TRBV12-3 or TRBV12-4 to TRBJ1-6; D gene ambiguous. Trimming removed 2 bases at V and 7 bases at J, with 6 bases between. There are 13 residues in the CDR3. The CDR3 loop reads CASSLRYNSPLHF. The CDR3 DNA reads TGTGCCAGCAGTTTAAGGTACAATTCACCCCTCCACTTT.

In this sample, this clonotype turned up many times. This sequence joins TRBV7-2 and TRBJ2-1; D possibly corresponds to TRBD2 (5 bases). Trimming removed 2 bases at V and 5 bases at J, with 19 bases between. CDR1 and CDR2 from the germline V gene are SGHTA and FQGNSA. The CDR3 has 17 amino acids. This CDR3 reads CASSLIVPVRTDNEQFF. The CDR3 DNA follows: TGTGCCAGCAGCTTAATTGTCCCGGTTAGGACTGACAATGAGCAGTTCTTC.

This clonotype has a count of ten or more. The CDR3 here is CSAREQGARAGELFF. CDR3 DNA: TGCAGTGCTAGAGAACAGGGGGCGAGGGCCGGGGAGCTGTTTTTT. The V and J genes are TRBV20-1 and TRBJ2-2, with TRBD1 matching 9 bases. Germline values: CDR1 DFQATT, CDR2 SNEGSKA (reference sequence). The CDR3 spans 15 residues. Trimming cost V 0 bases and J 6 bases; bases outside gene matches: 5.

This clonotype was counted many times. This sequence joins TRBV7-9 and TRBJ2-7; TRBD2 is a possible D gene (7 bases). This CDR3 contains 15 residues. Germline CDR1 and CDR2: SEHNR and FQNEAQ (reference sequence). V was cut by 5 bases and J by 2 bases, with 16 bases left in between. This chain's CDR3 is CASSIGGQAAYEQYF. The CDR3, as DNA: TGTGCCAGCAGCATCGGGGGGCAGGCCGCCTACGAGCAGTACTTC. The whole variable domain, filled in from reference TRBV7-9 and TRBJ2-7, reads DTGVSQNPRHKITKRGQNVTFRCDPISEHNRLYWYRQTLGQGPEFLTYFQNEAQLEKSRLLSDRFSAERPKGSFSTLEIQRTEQGDSAMYLCASSIGGQAAYEQYFGPGTRLTVT.

V usage is TRBV19 and J usage is TRBJ2-2; 9 nucleotides align to TRBD2. Germline CDR1 and CDR2: LNHDA and SQIVND (reference sequence). CDR3 size: 12 residues. Trimming cost V 10 bases and J 7 bases; bases outside gene matches: 4. In DNA, the CDR3 is TGTGCCACCACTAGCGGGCACGGGGAGCTGTTTTTT. The encoded protein is CATTSGHGELFF.

This clonotype was seen more than once but under ten times. The rearrangement uses TRBV20-1 and TRBJ2-1; TRBD1 is a possible D gene (5 bases). From germline, CDR1 is DFQATT and CDR2 SNEGSKA (reference sequence). V shed 0 bases and J shed 0 bases, with 12 bases lying between them. The CDR3 is 16 residues long. The CDR3 DNA reads TGCAGTGCTAGAGATCATTTGGGGCCCTCCTACAATGAGCAGTTCTTC. It yields the protein CSARDHLGPSYNEQFF.

This clonotype appeared many times. The chain uses TRBV27 and TRBJ1-5; 8 nucleotides agree with TRBD1. Germline trimming cut 4 bases from V and 4 bases from J; bases unmatched to any gene: 9. Germline V lookup: CDR1 MNHEY, CDR2 SMNVEV (reference sequence). The CDR3 loop spans 16 amino acids. The CDR3 coding sequence is TGTGCCAGCAGTTCAACAGGGGGTAGTTGGAATCAGCCCCAGCATTTT. Translated: CASSSTGGSWNQPQHF.

J is TRBJ2-1 and V is TRBV11-3, with D perhaps TRBD2 (5 bases). Germline CDR1 reads SGHNT; CDR2 reads YENEEA. V was trimmed by 5 bases and J by 11 bases, leaving 19 bases between them. The length of the CDR3 is 14 residues. The CDR3: CASSPSSGTIQQFF. DNA for the CDR3: TGTGCCAGCAGCCCTAGCTCGGGAACGATACAGCAGTTCTTC.

The gene calls are TRBV29-1 and TRBJ1-1; TRBD1 matches at 10 bases. Germline trimming cut 2 bases from V and 9 bases from J; bases unmatched to any gene: 6. Looked up from germline, CDR1 is SQVTM and CDR2 is ANQGSEA. This CDR3 contains 13 residues. The DNA for the CDR3 is TGCAGCGTTGAATCGGGACAGGGGATTAAAGCTTTCTTT. The encoded protein is CSVESGQGIKAFF.

The V gene is TRBV28, the J gene TRBJ2-1; TRBD2 is a possible D gene (6 bases). Looked up from germline, CDR1 is MDHEN and CDR2 is SYDVKM. V lost 10 bases, J lost 1 base, and 23 bases lay in between. This CDR3 spans 17 amino acids. The DNA of the CDR3 is TGTGCCATCCAAACTTACCGGGACTCGCGATCCTACAATGAGCAGTTCTTC. Translation: CAIQTYRDSRSYNEQFF.

Ten or more counts support this clonotype. V gene TRBV7-9 combines with J gene TRBJ1-1; D is unclear. This CDR3 has 15 amino acids. CDR1 SEHNR and CDR2 FQNEAQ come from the germline V gene (reference sequence). Trimming pared 5 bases from V and 5 bases from J, leaving 18 bases between. In nucleotides, the CDR3 is TGTGCCAGCAGCCGCCGGGCGGGGATTGAGACTGAAGCTTTCTTT. Translated: CASSRRAGIETEAFF.

This chain uses TRBV3-1 with TRBJ2-5; 7 positions agree with TRBD2. The CDR3 loop spans 16 amino acids. The germline V gene has CDR1 LGHDT and CDR2 YNNKEL (reference sequence). After removal of 1 base from V and 2 bases from J, the junction contained 7 bases not matched to a gene. As DNA, the CDR3 is TGTGCCAGCAGCCAAGGACTAGCCCGACTTCAAGAGACCCAGTACTTC. It encodes CASSQGLARLQETQYF.

V is TRBV5-6 and J is TRBJ1-2, with D hard to call. The ends were cut back, 0 bases at V and 3 bases at J, with 18 bases in the middle. The CDR3 covers 17 residues. CDR1 SGHDT and CDR2 YYEEEE come from the germline V gene. Written as DNA, the CDR3 is TGTGCCAGCAGCTTGGTGAGAGCCGGGAGACTTCACTATGGCTACACCTTC. This codes for CASSLVRAGRLHYGYTF.

There are many counts of this clonotype. The gene calls are TRBV20-1 and TRBJ2-3, with no clear D. V was cut by 3 bases and J by 5 bases, with 12 bases left in between. CDR1 is DFQATT, CDR2 SNEGSKA, per germline (reference sequence). The CDR3 extends over 13 amino acids. For the CDR3, the DNA is TGCAGTGCTAGCGGGCGTCCCGGAGATACGCAGTATTTT. Amino acids: CSASGRPGDTQYF.

Many counts were recorded for this clonotype. The genes are TRBV10-3 and TRBJ1-4; the D is unclear. This CDR3 is 12 amino acids long. Per the germline V gene, CDR1 is ENHRY and CDR2 is SYGVKD. Trimming removed 0 bases from V and 8 bases from J, with 4 bases in between. CDR3 bases: TGTGCCATCAGTGAGTCAGAAGAAAAACTGTTTTTT. It codes for CAISESEEKLFF.